Presented here are 13 T cell receptor beta chains from one specimen sequenced in a study of T cell repertoires in cytomegalovirus infection (dated by TCRdb to about 2019). Instrument used: Illumina HiSeq 1500. TCRdb redid the processing of the public reads, applying fastp at Q25 and MiXCR, and retained in-frame beta chains. Every distinct CDR3 protein forms one entry, paired with its most common genes and DNA. Present in this sample are 70,000 to 75,000 distinct CDR3 sequences, around 3.8% of which were seen just once. The ten most abundant clones make up around a fifth of the sample. Sequenced sample: PBMCs. These receptors were taken from a human donor in good health (CMV status not recorded). Some clones in this sample may be carry-over from other donors' samples.

In this sample, this clonotype turned up many times. The V gene is TRBV10-3, the J gene TRBJ1-1, with 7 nucleotides matching TRBD1. Germline V gene lookup returns CDR1 ENHRY and CDR2 SYGVKD. V lost 3 bases, J lost 5 bases, and 3 bases stayed unmatched. CDR3 length: 13 amino acids. The CDR3 DNA sequence: TGTGCCATCAGTGAACAGGGGTGGACTGAAGCTTTCTTT. This encodes CAISEQGWTEAFF.

This clonotype was counted many times. V and J are TRBV7-2 and TRBJ1-2; 7 nucleotides match TRBD1. CDR3 length: 15 residues. CDR1 and CDR2 (germline): SGHTA, FQGNSA. V lost 6 bases to trimming and J lost 3 bases; unmatched junction nucleotides: 10. This CDR3 reads CASRTRQGGDYGYTF. The CDR3 region has the DNA TGTGCCAGCAGAACTCGACAGGGAGGTGACTATGGCTACACCTTC.

The rearrangement joins TRBV6-2 or TRBV6-3 to TRBJ2-7; the D gene could be TRBD1 or TRBD2 (5 bases each). The germline V gene has CDR1 MNHEY and CDR2 SVGEGT. This CDR3 spans 12 amino acids. Trimming removed 6 bases from V and 6 bases from J, with 12 bases in between. CDR3 loop: CASSPRGTEQYF. CDR3 DNA: TGTGCCAGCAGCCCTCGAGGGACCGAGCAGTACTTC.

This clonotype has ten or more counts. The gene calls are TRBV7-2 and TRBJ2-2; 7 nucleotides line up with TRBD2. The CDR3 totals 17 residues. The germline V gene encodes CDR1 SGHTA and CDR2 FQGNSA. V shed 4 bases and J 4 bases; nucleotides not matched to a gene: 12. The CDR3 DNA follows: TGTGCCAGCAGCTCACCGGGCCTCATAGCGGGCACCGGGGAGCTGTTTTTT. Translated, it gives CASSSPGLIAGTGELFF.

This clonotype has ten or more counts. The chain has TRBV7-2 and TRBJ2-3; TRBD2 agrees at 10 bases. Trimming cost V 5 bases and J 9 bases; bases outside gene matches: 14. Looked up from germline, CDR1 is SGHTA and CDR2 is FQGNSA. The CDR3 totals 16 residues. The CDR3 is CASSARTSGPSGTQYF. The CDR3 DNA sequence: TGTGCCAGCAGCGCCCGGACTAGCGGTCCCTCGGGGACGCAGTATTTT. Variable domain in full (rest from reference TRBV7-2 and TRBJ2-3): GAGVSQSPSNKVTEKGKDVELRCDPISGHTALYWYRQSLGQGLEFLIYFQGNSAPDKSGLPSDRFSAERTGGSVSTLTIQRTQQEDSAVYLCASSARTSGPSGTQYFGPGTRLTVL.

The table lists this clonotype with many counts. This chain connects TRBV7-2 to TRBJ1-3; 9 nucleotides line up with TRBD1. This CDR3 has 17 amino acids. Germline CDR1 SGHTA, CDR2 FQGNSA. V lost 1 base and J lost 5; bases outside the gene matches: 9. CDR3 sequence (DNA): TGTGCCAGCAGCTTAGTCCCACGGACAGGGGCGAGAAACACCATATATTTT. Translating it yields CASSLVPRTGARNTIYF.

This clonotype was seen at least ten times. The V call is TRBV7-9, the J call TRBJ2-5, with D maybe TRBD2 (5 bases). Germline V gives CDR1 SEHNR, CDR2 FQNEAQ (reference sequence). Trimming took 0 bases from V and 2 from J, leaving 31 bases between them. The length of the CDR3 is 22 residues. CDR3 nucleotides: TGTGCCAGCAGCTTAGCGAGTTTTCCCAGTGGCATTTGGACGGGAAATCAAGAGACCCAGTACTTC. This translates into CASSLASFPSGIWTGNQETQYF.

This clonotype showed up many times. The rearrangement joins TRBV5-1 to TRBJ2-3; D unclear. The V end lost 3 bases, the J end lost 1 base, and 9 bases lay between the germline ends. The CDR3 consists of 14 residues. The germline V gene has CDR1 SGHRS and CDR2 YFSETQ. Here the CDR3 reads CASSSVFGTDTQYF. The CDR3 coding sequence is TGCGCCAGCAGCTCCGTTTTCGGCACAGATACGCAGTATTTT.

This clonotype has more than one count but fewer than ten. The genes are TRBV7-2 and TRBJ2-1, with 13 bases that match TRBD2. With V trimmed by 5 bases and J by 13 bases, 8 bases remained unmatched. The CDR3 consists of 14 residues. Germline V CDR1 and CDR2: SGHTA, FQGNSA. CDR3 loop: CASSATLAGGHQFF. The CDR3 DNA reads as TGTGCCAGCAGCGCAACACTAGCGGGAGGGCACCAGTTCTTC.

This clonotype was detected ten times or more. The V call is TRBV4-1, the J call TRBJ2-1; a weak D match, TRBD2 (6 bases). The CDR3 covers 16 residues. Germline CDR1 is MGHRA and CDR2 is YSYEKL. Trimming left V 3 bases short and J 6 bases short, with 18 bases between. This CDR3 is CASSHPGGTLLNEQFF. The CDR3 bases are TGCGCCAGCAGCCACCCCGGGGGAACCTTACTCAATGAGCAGTTCTTC.

This clonotype showed up many times. The J gene is TRBJ2-1, the V gene TRBV7-2, with 8 bases lining up with TRBD1. The ends lost 5 bases at V and 1 base at J; junction bases unmatched: 7. Germline CDR1 SGHTA, CDR2 FQGNSA. This CDR3 has 16 residues. CDR3 nucleotides: TGTGCCAGCAGCCCTAGACAGGGGTTGTCCTACAATGAGCAGTTCTTC. Protein: CASSPRQGLSYNEQFF.

This clonotype was seen ten or more times. The CDR3 DNA follows: TGTGCCAGCAATTCCCAGGGACAGGGAGGTAATCAGCCCCAGCATTTT. Translated, it gives CASNSQGQGGNQPQHF. The rearrangement links TRBV12-3 or TRBV12-4 to TRBJ1-5; 9 nucleotides match TRBD1. Trimming at V came to 7 bases and at J to 4 bases, leaving 11 bases not matched to a gene. CDR3 length: 16 amino acids.

This clonotype was picked up many times. The CDR3 nucleotides read TGTGCCACCAGCAGAGGGGTCGCGGCTGAAGCTTTCTTT. It codes for CATSRGVAAEAFF. The chain couples TRBV15 to TRBJ1-1, with D unresolved. Germline CDR1 reads LNHNV; CDR2 reads YYDKDF (reference sequence). The germline V and J ends were trimmed by 1 base and 6 bases, with 9 bases remaining between them. This CDR3 has 13 amino acids.